Listed below are T cell receptor beta chains from one sample, sequenced in a study of graft-versus-host responses after intestinal transplantation. Libraries were prepared by immunoSEQ multiplex PCR; TCRdb keeps only in-frame clonotypes and omits some of them. Of about 47,000 clones listed, approximately 95% are singletons. The sample was PBMCs, taken around 820 days after a first intestinal transplant, on the day of a second. The origin of the receptors is a human patient who received an intestinal transplant, so some T cells may come from the graft donor. Both conserved end residues are part of each CDR3. A D gene is named only where the DNA matches it firmly. Only some rows state a clone size, as once, few, many or a class for expanded clones.

J: TRBJ2-7
V: TRBV6-5
D: NA
size: NA
CDR3: CASSERGNEQYF
DNA: TGTGCCAGCAGTGAAAGAGGGAACGAGCAGTACTTC

J: TRBJ2-1
V: TRBV11-2
D: NA
size: NA
CDR3: CASSFANEQFF
DNA: TGTGCCAGCAGCTTTGCGAATGAGCAGTTCTTC

J: TRBJ1-1
V: TRBV19
D: NA
size: NA
CDR3: CASTARGFTEAFF
DNA: TGTGCCAGTACCGCTAGGGGGTTTACTGAAGCTTTCTTT

J: TRBJ2-7
V: TRBV27
D: TRBD1
size: NA
CDR3: CASGYMGQGAEQYF
DNA: TGTGCCAGCGGGTACATGGGACAGGGGGCTGAGCAGTACTTC

J: TRBJ2-7
V: TRBV5-8
D: NA
size: NA
CDR3: CASSAAGQILGYVQYF
DNA: TGTGCCAGCAGCGCAGCGGGACAGATCCTAGGTTACGTGCAGTACTTC

J: TRBJ2-3
V: TRBV11-2
D: NA
size: NA
CDR3: CASSPSQGDTQYF
DNA: TGTGCCAGCAGCCCCTCTCAAGGGGATACGCAGTATTTT

J: TRBJ1-4
V: TRBV5-1
D: TRBD1
size: NA
CDR3: CASSYQGQGDEKLFF
DNA: TGCGCCAGCAGCTACCAGGGACAGGGTGATGAAAAACTGTTTTTT

J: TRBJ1-3
V: TRBV29-1
D: NA
size: NA
CDR3: CSVYEYSSSGNTIYF
DNA: TGCAGCGTTTACGAGTACAGTTCCTCTGGAAACACCATATATTTT

J: TRBJ2-4
V: TRBV7-9
D: TRBD1
size: NA
CDR3: CASSPRDREESKNIQYF
DNA: TGTGCCAGCAGCCCTAGGGACAGGGAAGAGTCCAAAAACATTCAGTACTTC

J: TRBJ2-3
V: TRBV28
D: TRBD1
size: NA
CDR3: CASSPRDRGHEYGTQYF
DNA: TGTGCCAGCAGCCCGAGGGACAGGGGGCATGAGTACGGTACGCAGTATTTT

J: TRBJ2-1
V: TRBV12-5
D: NA
size: NA
CDR3: CASAPLRGPYNEQFF
DNA: TGTGCTAGTGCTCCACTCAGGGGCCCCTACAATGAGCAGTTCTTC

J: TRBJ1-1
V: TRBV6-5
D: NA
size: NA
CDR3: CASRPATGLTEAFF
DNA: TGTGCCAGCAGGCCAGCTACAGGGTTGACTGAAGCTTTCTTT

J: TRBJ1-1
V: TRBV6-5
D: TRBD1
size: once
CDR3: CASRQGEDTEAFF
DNA: TGTGCCAGCCGTCAGGGGGAGGACACTGAAGCTTTCTTT

J: TRBJ1-1
V: TRBV7-2
D: TRBD1
size: NA
CDR3: CASSHRTGLTEAFF
DNA: TGTGCCAGCAGCCACAGGACAGGGCTTACTGAAGCTTTCTTT

J: TRBJ1-1
V: TRBV9
D: TRBD1
size: NA
CDR3: CASSVVTGLAEAFF
DNA: TGTGCCAGCAGCGTAGTGACAGGGTTGGCTGAAGCTTTCTTT